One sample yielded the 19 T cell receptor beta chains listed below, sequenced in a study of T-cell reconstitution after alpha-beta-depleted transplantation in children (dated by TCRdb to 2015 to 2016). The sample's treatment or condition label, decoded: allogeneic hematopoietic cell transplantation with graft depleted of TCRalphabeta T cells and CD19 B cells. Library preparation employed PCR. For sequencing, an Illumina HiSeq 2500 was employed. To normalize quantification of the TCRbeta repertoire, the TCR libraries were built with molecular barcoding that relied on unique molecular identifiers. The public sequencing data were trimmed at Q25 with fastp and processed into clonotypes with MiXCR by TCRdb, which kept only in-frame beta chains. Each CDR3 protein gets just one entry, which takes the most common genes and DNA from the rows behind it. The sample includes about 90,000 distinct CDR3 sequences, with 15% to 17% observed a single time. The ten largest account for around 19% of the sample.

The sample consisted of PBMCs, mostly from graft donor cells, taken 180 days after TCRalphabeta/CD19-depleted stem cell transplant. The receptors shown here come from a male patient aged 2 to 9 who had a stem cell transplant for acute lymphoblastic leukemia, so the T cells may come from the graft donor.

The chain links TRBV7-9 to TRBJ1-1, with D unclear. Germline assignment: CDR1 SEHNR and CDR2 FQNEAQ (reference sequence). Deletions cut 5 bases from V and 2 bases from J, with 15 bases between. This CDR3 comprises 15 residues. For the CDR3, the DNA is TGTGCCAGCAGCCGAGGGTCGGGGATTAACACTGAAGCTTTCTTT. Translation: CASSRGSGINTEAFF. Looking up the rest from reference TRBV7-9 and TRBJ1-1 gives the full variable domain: DTGVSQNPRHKITKRGQNVTFRCDPISEHNRLYWYRQTLGQGPEFLTYFQNEAQLEKSRLLSDRFSAERPKGSFSTLEIQRTEQGDSAMYLCASSRGSGINTEAFFGQGTRLTVV.

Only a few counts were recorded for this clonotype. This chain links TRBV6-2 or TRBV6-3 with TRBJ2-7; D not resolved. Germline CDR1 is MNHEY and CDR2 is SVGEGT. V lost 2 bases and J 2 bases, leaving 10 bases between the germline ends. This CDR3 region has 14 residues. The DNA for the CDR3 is TGTGCCAGCAGTTACCCGGGTTCCCCCTACGAGCAGTACTTC. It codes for CASSYPGSPYEQYF.

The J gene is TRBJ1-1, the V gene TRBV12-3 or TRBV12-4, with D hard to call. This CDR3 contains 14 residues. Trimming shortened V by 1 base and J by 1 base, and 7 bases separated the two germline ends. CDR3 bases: TGTGCCAGCAGTTTAGTCCGAGCGAACACTGAAGCTTTCTTT. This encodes CASSLVRANTEAFF.

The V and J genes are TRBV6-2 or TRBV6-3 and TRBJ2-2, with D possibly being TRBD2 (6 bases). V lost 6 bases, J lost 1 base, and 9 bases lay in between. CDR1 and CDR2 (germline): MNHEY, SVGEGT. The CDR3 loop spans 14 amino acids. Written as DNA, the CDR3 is TGTGCCAGCAGGCTCGGGGGGAACACCGGGGAGCTGTTTTTT. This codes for CASRLGGNTGELFF.

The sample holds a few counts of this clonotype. The CDR3 nucleotides read TGTGCCAGCAGCTTGGGACTCCAGGCGGTCGGGGAGCTGTTTTTT. It specifies CASSLGLQAVGELFF. The rearrangement uses TRBV7-2 and TRBJ2-2; TRBD2 might be the D (6 bases). CDR1 is SGHTA, CDR2 FQGNSA, per germline. V lost 3 bases and J lost 7, with 15 bases in between. The CDR3 contains 15 residues.

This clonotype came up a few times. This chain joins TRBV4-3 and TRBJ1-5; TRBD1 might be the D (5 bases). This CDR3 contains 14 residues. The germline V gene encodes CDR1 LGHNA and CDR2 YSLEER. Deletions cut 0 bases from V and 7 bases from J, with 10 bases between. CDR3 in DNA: TGCGCCAGCAGCCAAGAGGGGGGGGACCAGCCCCAGCATTTT. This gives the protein CASSQEGGDQPQHF.

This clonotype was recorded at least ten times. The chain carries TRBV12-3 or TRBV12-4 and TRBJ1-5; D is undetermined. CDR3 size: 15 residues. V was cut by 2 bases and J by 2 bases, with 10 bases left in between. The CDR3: CASSLQDSGNQPQHF. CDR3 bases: TGTGCCAGCAGTTTACAGGATTCGGGCAATCAGCCCCAGCATTTT.

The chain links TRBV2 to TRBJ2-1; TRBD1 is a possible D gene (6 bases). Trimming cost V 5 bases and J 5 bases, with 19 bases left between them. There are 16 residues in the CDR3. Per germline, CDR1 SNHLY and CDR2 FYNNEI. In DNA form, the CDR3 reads TGTGCCAGCAGTCCCCCAAGCCGTGCAGGGGACAATGAGCAGTTCTTC. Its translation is CASSPPSRAGDNEQFF.

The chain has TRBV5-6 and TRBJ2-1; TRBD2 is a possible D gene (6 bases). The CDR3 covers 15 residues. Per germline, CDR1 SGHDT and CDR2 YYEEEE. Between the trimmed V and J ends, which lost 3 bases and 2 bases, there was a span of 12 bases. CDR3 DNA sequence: TGTGCCAGCAGCTCAGGGACTTTCACCTACAATGAGCAGTTCTTC. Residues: CASSSGTFTYNEQFF.

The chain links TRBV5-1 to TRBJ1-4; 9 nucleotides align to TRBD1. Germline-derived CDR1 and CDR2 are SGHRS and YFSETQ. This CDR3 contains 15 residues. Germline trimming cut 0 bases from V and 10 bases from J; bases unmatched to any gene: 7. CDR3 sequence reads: CASSLEGTGSRKLFF. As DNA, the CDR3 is TGCGCCAGCAGCTTGGAAGGGACAGGGTCAAGAAAACTGTTTTTT.

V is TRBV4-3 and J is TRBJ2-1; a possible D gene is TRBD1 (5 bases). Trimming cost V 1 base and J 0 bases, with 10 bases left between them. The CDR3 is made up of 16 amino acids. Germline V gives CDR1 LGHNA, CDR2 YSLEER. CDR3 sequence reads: CASSQGRQHSYNEQFF. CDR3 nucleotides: TGCGCCAGCAGCCAAGGACGACAGCACTCCTACAATGAGCAGTTCTTC.

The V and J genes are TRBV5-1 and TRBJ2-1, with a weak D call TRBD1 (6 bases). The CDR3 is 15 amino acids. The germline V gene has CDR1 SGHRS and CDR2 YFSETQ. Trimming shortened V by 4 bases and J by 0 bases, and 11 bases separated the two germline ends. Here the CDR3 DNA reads TGCGCCAGCAGCCTCGACAGGCCCTCCTACAATGAGCAGTTCTTC. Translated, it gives CASSLDRPSYNEQFF.

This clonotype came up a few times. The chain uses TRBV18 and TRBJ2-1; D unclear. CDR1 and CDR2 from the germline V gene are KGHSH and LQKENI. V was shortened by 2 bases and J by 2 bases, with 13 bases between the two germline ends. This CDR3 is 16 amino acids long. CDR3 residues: CASSPFGSKAYNEQFF. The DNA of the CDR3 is TGTGCCAGCTCACCATTCGGTTCCAAAGCCTACAATGAGCAGTTCTTC.

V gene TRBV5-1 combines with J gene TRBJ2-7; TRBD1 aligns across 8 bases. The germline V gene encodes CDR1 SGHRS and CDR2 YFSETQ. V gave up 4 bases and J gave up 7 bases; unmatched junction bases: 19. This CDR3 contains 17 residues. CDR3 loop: CASSPGTGLGPTREQYF. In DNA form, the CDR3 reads TGCGCCAGCAGCCCCGGGACAGGTTTAGGTCCTACGCGAGAGCAGTACTTC. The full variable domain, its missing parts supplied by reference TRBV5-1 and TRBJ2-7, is KAGVTQTPRYLIKTRGQQVTLSCSPISGHRSVSWYQQTPGQGLQFLFEYFSETQRNKGNFPGRFSGRQFSNSRSEMNVSTLELGDSALYLCASSPGTGLGPTREQYFGPGTRLTVT.

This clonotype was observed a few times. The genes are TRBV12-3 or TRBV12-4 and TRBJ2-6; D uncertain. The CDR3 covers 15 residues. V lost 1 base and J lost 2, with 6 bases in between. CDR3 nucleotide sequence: TGTGCCAGCAGTTTAGAGGGAACTGGGGCCAACGTCCTGACTTTC. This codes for CASSLEGTGANVLTF.

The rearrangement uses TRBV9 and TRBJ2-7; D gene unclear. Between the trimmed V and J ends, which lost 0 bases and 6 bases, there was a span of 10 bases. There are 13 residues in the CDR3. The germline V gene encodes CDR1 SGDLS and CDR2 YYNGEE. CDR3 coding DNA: TGTGCCAGCAGCGTAGCTTCGGAAGGCGAGCAGTACTTC. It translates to CASSVASEGEQYF.

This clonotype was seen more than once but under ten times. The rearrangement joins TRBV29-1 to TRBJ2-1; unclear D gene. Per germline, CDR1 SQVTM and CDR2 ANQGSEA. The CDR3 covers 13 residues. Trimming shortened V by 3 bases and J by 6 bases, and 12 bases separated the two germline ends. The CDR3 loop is CSVDNRGFNEQFF. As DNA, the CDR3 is TGCAGCGTTGACAACAGAGGTTTCAATGAGCAGTTCTTC.

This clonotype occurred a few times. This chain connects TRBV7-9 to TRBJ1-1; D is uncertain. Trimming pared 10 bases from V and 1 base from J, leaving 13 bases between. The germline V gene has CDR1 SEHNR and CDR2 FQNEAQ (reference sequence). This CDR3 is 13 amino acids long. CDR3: CAIGGLANTEAFF. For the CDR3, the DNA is TGTGCCATCGGAGGGCTGGCGAACACTGAAGCTTTCTTT.

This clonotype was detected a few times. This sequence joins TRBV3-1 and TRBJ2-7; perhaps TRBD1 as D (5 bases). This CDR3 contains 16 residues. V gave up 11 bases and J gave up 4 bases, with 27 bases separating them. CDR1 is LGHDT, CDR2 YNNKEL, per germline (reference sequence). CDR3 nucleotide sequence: TGTGCCTCCACCCAAGAAGGGGATGGAATAAATTACGAGCAGTACTTC. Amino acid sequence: CASTQEGDGINYEQYF.